Described below is a single T cell receptor (beta chain) sequence and its context. This sample was taken from a study of control samples from healthy donors and cancer patients. Clones were read by immunoSEQ multiplex PCR, and TCRdb kept only the in-frame ones, dropping some. The table lists about 180,000 clones, 94% of them singletons. Looked up from germline, CDR1 is WNHNN and CDR2 is SYGVQD (reference sequence). The CDR3 has 16 residues. Trimming left V 2 bases short and J 3 bases short, with 14 bases between. The chain is built from TRBV10-1 and TRBJ2-4, with D perhaps given as TRBD1 or TRBD2 (7 bases each). The clonotype comes from a woman younger than 30 in good health. Sequenced sample: blood. CDR3 sequence: CASSEGRGGGKNIQYF. The CDR3 nucleotides read TGCGCCAGCAGTGAGGGCAGGGGGGGAGGCAAAAACATTCAGTACTTC.